This T cell receptor beta chain was found in a study of regulatory T cells in long-lasting Graves disease. Across the whole study: Patients met the persistent Graves' disease definition after over 5 years of antithyroid drugs with positive TSH receptor antibodies. Study-wide findings and caveats: Limited samples may have lowered accuracy. Patients with persistent disease showed a bias toward TRBV28, TRBJ1-2 and TRBJ2-5.

Time point denoted: persistent/refractory GD, antithyroid drugs over 5 years with positive TRAb. After RNA was extracted from PBMCs, the TCR library was made from it. Clinicians diagnosed Graves' disease using American Thyroid Association guidelines. About this clonotype itself: Its antigen is currently unknown.

The CDR3 is 13 amino acids. Germline-derived CDR1 and CDR2 are MNHEY and SMNVEV (reference sequence). The germline V and J ends were trimmed by 0 bases and 6 bases, with 6 bases remaining between them. For TCR beta, libraries came from iRepertoire HTBI primers and Arm-PCR of CDR3 regions. TCRdb independently ran MiXCR on the multiplex PCR reads; one entry per CDR3 protein. The sample lists roughly 500,000 distinct CDR3 sequences; about a fifth were seen once. The chain uses TRBV27 and TRBJ2-1, with D perhaps matching TRBD2 (6 bases). Sequenced here: peripheral blood mononuclear cells (PBMCs), sampled when the disease was refractory, from a patient treated with antithyroid drugs. This sequence was found in a female donor with Graves disease. Here the CDR3 DNA reads TGTGCCAGCAGTTTATCGGGGGGCAATGAGCAGTTCTTC. The encoded protein is CASSLSGGNEQFF.